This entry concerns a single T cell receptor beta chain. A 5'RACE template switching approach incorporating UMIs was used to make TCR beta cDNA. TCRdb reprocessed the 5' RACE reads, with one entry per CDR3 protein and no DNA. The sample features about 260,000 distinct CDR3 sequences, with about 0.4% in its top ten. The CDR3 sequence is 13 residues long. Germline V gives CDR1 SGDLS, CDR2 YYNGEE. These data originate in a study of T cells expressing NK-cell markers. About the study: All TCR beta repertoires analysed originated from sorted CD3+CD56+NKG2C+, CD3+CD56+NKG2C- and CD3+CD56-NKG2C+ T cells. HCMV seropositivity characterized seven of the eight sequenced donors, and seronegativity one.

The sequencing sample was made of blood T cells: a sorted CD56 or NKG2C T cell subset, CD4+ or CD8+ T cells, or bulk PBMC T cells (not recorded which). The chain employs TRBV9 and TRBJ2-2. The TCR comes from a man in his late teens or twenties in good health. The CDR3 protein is CASSPLLTGELFF.